Below, 25 T cell receptor beta chains from the same sample are listed, as sequenced in a study of regulatory T cells in long-lasting Graves disease. To make TCR beta libraries, researchers used iRepertoire HTBI primers and Arm-PCR of CDR3 regions. TCRdb re-called the multiplex PCR reads through MiXCR, storing one row per CDR3 protein. The sample holds about 460,000 distinct CDR3 sequences; 20% to 25% are singletons and the top ten take about an eighth. Time point meaning: persistent/refractory GD, antithyroid drugs over 5 years with positive TRAb. Making the TCR library involved RNA that had been extracted from PBMCs. Sequencing used peripheral blood mononuclear cells (PBMCs), obtained when the disease was refractory, from a patient treated with antithyroid drugs. These receptors came from a female donor with Graves disease.

This clonotype has more than one count but fewer than ten. The chain couples TRBV28 to TRBJ2-7, with 13 bases aligning to TRBD2. The CDR3 has 19 residues. Per the germline V gene, CDR1 is MDHEN and CDR2 is SYDVKM. V shed 5 bases, J shed 2 bases, and the junction held 15 bases outside the gene matches. This CDR3 is CASSPLSGTSGTITYEQYF. Written as DNA, the CDR3 is TGTGCCAGCAGTCCACTATCCGGGACTAGCGGGACCATTACCTACGAGCAGTACTTC.

The V and J genes are TRBV2 and TRBJ2-3; D call uncertain. The germline V gene encodes CDR1 SNHLY and CDR2 FYNNEI. The V gene lost 2 bases and the J gene lost 3 bases, with 12 bases spanning the gap. The CDR3 has 15 residues. CDR3 protein: CASSESLRSTDTQYF. Here the CDR3 DNA reads TGTGCCAGCAGTGAAAGCCTAAGGAGTACAGATACGCAGTATTTT. The full variable domain, its missing parts supplied by reference TRBV2 and TRBJ2-3, is EPEVTQTPSHQVTQMGQEVILRCVPISNHLYFYWYRQILGQKVEFLVSFYNNEISEKSEIFDDQFSVERPDGSNFTLKIRSTKLEDSAMYFCASSESLRSTDTQYFGPGTRLTVL.

In regard to this clonotype: One base away lies a much larger clone, so this may be a sequencing read error. The CDR3 does not end in the conserved phenylalanine or tryptophan, so this is likely a read error. The rearrangement uses TRBV6-2 or TRBV6-3 and TRBJ2-7, with D hard to call. This CDR3 comprises 13 residues. CDR1 is MNHEY and CDR2 is SVGEGT in the germline V gene. The V gene lost 5 bases and the J gene lost 1 base, with 9 bases spanning the gap. CDR3 region: CASSVQQSYEQYS. CDR3 DNA sequence: TGTGCCAGCAGTGTCCAGCAGTCCTACGAGCAGTACTCC.

The chain employs TRBV7-9 and TRBJ2-7, with TRBD1 matching over 9 bases. Looked up from germline, CDR1 is SEHNR and CDR2 is FQNEAQ (reference sequence). This CDR3 spans 17 amino acids. The V and J ends lost 5 bases and 2 bases, in that order; junction bases with no gene match: 13. CDR3 region: CASSTTHRGPVPYEQYF. CDR3 bases: TGTGCCAGCAGCACGACGCACAGGGGGCCCGTCCCCTACGAGCAGTACTTC.

V is TRBV20-1 and J is TRBJ2-7; D unresolved. Germline assignment: CDR1 DFQATT and CDR2 SNEGSKA (reference sequence). Deletions cut 6 bases from V and 5 bases from J, with 8 bases between. CDR3 size: 10 residues. DNA of the CDR3: TGCAGTGCAATTACGGACGAGCAGTACTTC. It yields the protein CSAITDEQYF.

V and J are TRBV12-3 or TRBV12-4 and TRBJ2-3, with 11 bases matching TRBD1. After removal of 5 bases from V and 4 bases from J, the junction contained 2 bases not matched to a gene. CDR3 length equals 14 residues. CDR3 in DNA: TGTGCCAGCAGTAGGACAGGGGGCTCAGATACGCAGTATTTT. Its protein is CASSRTGGSDTQYF.

This clonotype turned up a few times. V usage is TRBV28 and J usage is TRBJ2-7; 10 bases fit TRBD2. Trimming cost V 4 bases and J 4 bases; bases outside gene matches: 16. This CDR3 is built from 18 residues. The germline gives CDR1 MDHEN, CDR2 SYDVKM. CDR3 amino acids: CASSSTRAPSGSWYEQYF. As DNA, the CDR3 is TGTGCCAGCAGTTCAACGCGGGCCCCTAGCGGGAGTTGGTACGAGCAGTACTTC. Full variable domain (missing parts from reference TRBV28 and TRBJ2-7): DVKVTQSSRYLVKRTGEKVFLECVQDMDHENMFWYRQDPGLGLRLIYFSYDVKMKEKGDIPEGYSVSREKKERFSLILESASTNQTSMYLCASSSTRAPSGSWYEQYFGPGTRLTVT.

This clonotype occurred a few times. This sequence joins TRBV12-3 or TRBV12-4 and TRBJ2-1; 8 bases fit TRBD2. The CDR3 is 15 amino acids. Losses at the gene ends were 6 bases for V and 0 bases for J; bases not matched to a gene: 4. CDR3 loop: CASSRSGNSYNEQFF. The CDR3 nucleotides read TGTGCCAGCAGCCGTAGCGGGAACTCCTACAATGAGCAGTTCTTC.

This clonotype was seen a few times. This chain joins TRBV7-9 and TRBJ1-1, with a tentative D call TRBD1 (5 bases). Germline CDR1 is SEHNR and CDR2 is FQNEAQ (reference sequence). V shed 5 bases and J shed 3 bases, with 16 bases lying between them. The CDR3 is made up of 15 amino acids. The CDR3 DNA follows: TGTGCCAGCAGCCTTAGAGAGGGGCCGGACACTGAAGCTTTCTTT. Translated, it gives CASSLREGPDTEAFF.

This clonotype has a count of ten or more. The chain is built from TRBV6-1 and TRBJ1-1; 10 bases line up with TRBD1. Germline V gene data show CDR1 as MNHNS and CDR2 as SASEGT. CDR3 length: 13 residues. Trimming cost V 8 bases and J 5 bases; bases outside gene matches: 5. CDR3 bases: TGTGCCAGCGGCCGGACAGGGGGGACTGAAGCTTTCTTT. Protein: CASGRTGGTEAFF.

This clonotype turned up a few times. This chain uses TRBV29-1 with TRBJ1-1; no clear D. From germline, CDR1 is SQVTM and CDR2 ANQGSEA. This CDR3 has 12 residues. Trimming removed 8 bases at V and 0 bases at J, with 10 bases between. Here the CDR3 reads CSSGGMNTEAFF. In nucleotides, the CDR3 is TGCAGCTCAGGAGGGATGAACACTGAAGCTTTCTTT.

This clonotype was seen at least ten times. This chain links TRBV12-3 or TRBV12-4 with TRBJ2-2; a possible D gene is TRBD2 (5 bases). The CDR3 loop spans 14 amino acids. With 1 base removed from V and 8 bases from J, the gap between germline ends came to 11 bases. The CDR3 is CASSLERPGGELFF. CDR3 sequence (DNA): TGTGCCAGCAGTTTAGAAAGGCCGGGAGGGGAGCTGTTTTTT.

This clonotype was recorded at least ten times. The CDR3 DNA follows: TGTGCCAGCAGCTTGGCGGACCTTGGACACGAGCAGTACTTC. It yields the protein CASSLADLGHEQYF. This chain joins TRBV11-2 and TRBJ2-7; no firm D call. Per germline, CDR1 SGHAT and CDR2 FQNNGV. Deletions cut 3 bases from V and 5 bases from J, with 14 bases between. The CDR3 totals 14 residues. Complete variable domain (other parts from reference TRBV11-2 and TRBJ2-7): EAGVAQSPRYKIIEKRQSVAFWCNPISGHATLYWYQQILGQGPKLLIQFQNNGVVDDSQLPKDRFSAERLKGVDSTLKIQPAKLEDSAVYLCASSLADLGHEQYFGPGTRLTVT.

This clonotype appeared many times. The CDR3 nucleotides read TGTGCCAGCAGTTTGGGCACCTATGGCTACACCTTC. The encoded protein is CASSLGTYGYTF. This sequence joins TRBV28 and TRBJ1-2; D unresolved. Germline V gene lookup returns CDR1 MDHEN and CDR2 SYDVKM. The CDR3 spans 12 residues. V lost 3 bases and J lost 4, with 6 bases in between.

This clonotype was recorded at least ten times. This sequence joins TRBV12-3 or TRBV12-4 and TRBJ1-2; TRBD1 might be the D (5 bases). This CDR3 comprises 14 residues. Deletions cut 5 bases from V and 3 bases from J, with 13 bases between. The CDR3 DNA reads TGTGCCAGCAGTAAGGGGACGGACTACTATGGCTACACCTTC. Amino acids: CASSKGTDYYGYTF.

This clonotype was observed many times. The CDR3 nucleotides read TGTGCCACCAGTGATCCCGACAAACCGAACACCGGGGAGCTGTTTTTT. Protein: CATSDPDKPNTGELFF. V is TRBV24-1 and J is TRBJ2-2; unclear D gene. The CDR3 contains 16 residues. V lost 3 bases, J lost 0 bases, and 10 bases lay in between. The germline gives CDR1 KGHDR, CDR2 SFDVKD.

This clonotype has ten or more counts. This chain joins TRBV28 and TRBJ1-2; 7 bases map to TRBD1. Germline V lookup: CDR1 MDHEN, CDR2 SYDVKM. The CDR3 consists of 16 residues. Trimming removed 5 bases from V and 3 bases from J; junction bases left unmatched: 12. The CDR3 sequence: CASSPSGGVPDYGYTF. The CDR3, as DNA: TGTGCCAGCAGTCCATCAGGGGGAGTGCCGGACTATGGCTACACCTTC.

The sample holds a few counts of this clonotype. V gene TRBV7-9 combines with J gene TRBJ1-2; 10 nucleotides match TRBD1. Germline V gene data show CDR1 as SEHNR and CDR2 as FQNEAQ (reference sequence). V shed 1 base and J 7 bases; nucleotides not matched to a gene: 12. The CDR3 covers 17 residues. Here the CDR3 reads CASSLGEAGTGDGGYTF. The CDR3 DNA follows: TGTGCCAGCAGCTTAGGGGAAGCCGGGACAGGGGATGGTGGCTACACCTTC.

This clonotype occurred many times. CDR3 coding DNA: TGTGCCAGCAGCCCCCCTAGCGGCGAGCAGTACTTC. Translation gives CASSPPSGEQYF. This sequence joins TRBV6-1 and TRBJ2-7; 7 bases map to TRBD2. Germline assignment: CDR1 MNHNS and CDR2 SASEGT. This CDR3 has 12 amino acids. With 6 bases clipped from V and 6 bases from J, the junction kept 5 bases outside the gene matches.

This clonotype appeared many times. The chain is built from TRBV2 and TRBJ1-4, with 8 positions matching TRBD1. Germline lookup yields CDR1 SNHLY and CDR2 FYNNEI. J gave up 1 base and V 8 bases, and 3 bases lay outside the gene matches. The CDR3 length is 14 residues. The CDR3 loop is CASLDRGTNEKLFF. DNA for the CDR3: TGTGCCAGCCTCGACAGGGGAACTAATGAAAAACTGTTTTTT.

The chain recombines TRBV7-2 with TRBJ2-6; TRBD1 aligns across 9 bases. CDR1 and CDR2 from the germline V gene are SGHTA and FQGNSA. The V and J ends lost 5 bases and 0 bases, in that order; junction bases with no gene match: 11. CDR3 size: 19 residues. The CDR3 sequence: CASSVSGQGLDSGANVLTF. CDR3 coding DNA: TGTGCCAGCAGCGTCTCGGGACAGGGATTAGACTCTGGGGCCAACGTCCTGACTTTC.

This clonotype was counted ten times or more. The chain recombines TRBV10-3 with TRBJ1-2; D call uncertain. The CDR3 totals 13 residues. The germline CDR1 and CDR2 sequences are ENHRY and SYGVKD. V lost 5 bases and J 1 base, leaving 8 bases between the germline ends. The CDR3 bases are TGTGCCATCAGTAACAGAAGTAACTATGGCTACACCTTC. It specifies CAISNRSNYGYTF.

This clonotype was observed at least ten times. The V and J genes are TRBV7-8 and TRBJ2-7; D might be TRBD1 (5 bases). CDR1 and CDR2 from the germline V gene are SGHVS and FQNEAQ. The CDR3 has 15 amino acids. The V and J ends lost 7 bases and 1 base respectively, with 17 bases between them. The CDR3, as DNA: TGTGCCAGCACCCAATCGCAGGGCCTTTCCTACGAGCAGTACTTC. This translates into CASTQSQGLSYEQYF.

There are a few counts of this clonotype. The chain has TRBV4-3 and TRBJ1-5; D not resolved. In germline, CDR1 is LGHNA, CDR2 YSLEER. With 1 base removed from V and 0 bases from J, the gap between germline ends came to 7 bases. The CDR3 is made up of 15 amino acids. CDR3 coding DNA: TGCGCCAGCAGCCAAGTATGGAATAGCAATCAGCCCCAGCATTTT. Translated: CASSQVWNSNQPQHF.

Ten or more counts support this clonotype. The rearrangement links TRBV28 to TRBJ2-7; 8 nucleotides line up with TRBD2. V shed 9 bases, J shed 5 bases, and the junction held 6 bases outside the gene matches. The germline V gene has CDR1 MDHEN and CDR2 SYDVKM. The CDR3 runs 12 residues. DNA of the CDR3: TGTGCCAGTAGCGGGAACCGCGACGAGCAGTACTTC. Its translation is CASSGNRDEQYF.